Following are 13 T cell receptor beta chains from one sample sequenced in a study of regulatory and conventional T cells in RAG deficiency. Conventional CD4+ T cells were sorted from blood as CD25-low CD127-high cells. The method was immunoSEQ multiplex PCR; TCRdb's version includes in-frame clones alone and lacks a portion of them. Here the sample spans 25,000 to 35,000 clones, more than 90% being singletons. The same sample was also studied in work on regulatory T cells. Per that paper: The PCR used 52 TRBV and 13 TRBJ primers.

What was sequenced was CD25- CD4+ T cells sorted from blood. The receptors stem from a human donor in good health.

This rearrangement joins TRBV7-2 to TRBJ1-2; no clear D gene. Germline CDR1 reads SGHTA; CDR2 reads FQGNSA. CDR3 length equals 11 residues. V was clipped by 8 bases and J by 5 bases, with 9 bases between them. The CDR3 bases are TGTGCCAGCGGAGAGTATTATGGCTACACCTTC. This gives the protein CASGEYYGYTF.

V gene TRBV7-2 combines with J gene TRBJ1-5; D not resolved. The CDR3 is 13 residues long. V gave up 3 bases and J gave up 6 bases, with 9 bases separating them. CDR1 is SGHTA, CDR2 FQGNSA, per germline. CDR3 DNA: TGTGCCAGCAGCTTCAGGATTGGTCAGCCCCAGCATTTT. Protein: CASSFRIGQPQHF.

This clone was recorded only once. The chain combines TRBV5-1 with TRBJ2-3; D is perhaps TRBD2 (6 bases). Trimming left V 4 bases short and J 2 bases short, with 14 bases between. CDR1 and CDR2 (germline): SGHRS, YFSETQ. This CDR3 contains 15 residues. The CDR3 DNA is TGCGCCAGCAGCCGACTAGGAGGGGTCACAGATACGCAGTATTTT. This encodes CASSRLGGVTDTQYF.

This clone has only one observation. The chain employs TRBV2 and TRBJ1-2, with D possibly matching TRBD1 (6 bases). The germline gives CDR1 SNHLY, CDR2 FYNNEI. V lost 5 bases and J 7 bases, leaving 20 bases between the germline ends. The CDR3 covers 15 residues. Written as DNA, the CDR3 is TGTGCCAGCAGTTCTGAACAGGGCGGGTCCGGTGGCTACACCTTC. As protein: CASSSEQGGSGGYTF.

The rearrangement links TRBV6-1 to TRBJ1-2; a weak D match, TRBD1 (6 bases). The length of the CDR3 is 16 residues. In germline, CDR1 is MNHNS, CDR2 SASEGT. Trimming left V 3 bases short and J 4 bases short, with 18 bases between. This CDR3 is CASSDPIKQGPYGYTF. As DNA, the CDR3 is TGTGCCAGCAGTGACCCCATCAAACAGGGTCCCTATGGCTACACCTTC.

CDR3 in amino acids: CASSRTSSPYNEQFF. CDR3 coding DNA: TGTGCCAGCAGCCGGACTAGCAGCCCCTACAATGAGCAGTTCTTC. The rearrangement joins TRBV7-3 to TRBJ2-1; 8 bases map to TRBD2. This CDR3 comprises 15 residues. Germline CDR1 SGHTA, CDR2 FQGTGA. V shed 5 bases and J 2 bases; nucleotides not matched to a gene: 5.

CDR3 loop: CASSLASTGQETQYF. In DNA, the CDR3 is TGCGCCAGCAGCTTGGCCTCGACAGGGCAAGAGACCCAGTACTTC. The gene calls are TRBV5-1 and TRBJ2-5; 7 bases match TRBD1. Looked up from germline, CDR1 is SGHRS and CDR2 is YFSETQ. Germline trimming cut 0 bases from V and 2 bases from J; bases unmatched to any gene: 4. The length of the CDR3 is 15 residues.

This clone is a singleton in its sample. The rearrangement uses TRBV19 and TRBJ2-7, with a weak D call TRBD2 (6 bases). Trimming pared 0 bases from V and 6 bases from J, leaving 12 bases between. The CDR3 is 14 amino acids. CDR1 and CDR2 (germline): LNHDA, SQIVND (reference sequence). CDR3 DNA: TGTGCCAGTAGTATAGAAACGGAGGGAGGCGAGCAGTACTTC. Its protein is CASSIETEGGEQYF.

V and J are TRBV30 and TRBJ2-3, with D maybe TRBD1 (6 bases). Germline V gene sequence: CDR1 GTSNPN, CDR2 SVGIG (reference sequence). V lost 4 bases, J lost 4 bases, and 15 bases lay in between. CDR3 length equals 14 residues. CDR3 bases: TGTGCCTGGAAGGTCAGGGGTCCTCCAGATACGCAGTATTTT. Protein: CAWKVRGPPDTQYF.

The chain couples TRBV5-6 to TRBJ2-7; weak D call: TRBD2 (6 bases). The V end was cut by 0 bases, the J end by 1 base, with 23 bases between. This CDR3 spans 19 amino acids. Germline CDR1 reads SGHDT; CDR2 reads YYEEEE. The CDR3: CASSLDVLATGVKSYEQYF. DNA of the CDR3: TGTGCCAGCAGCTTGGACGTTTTAGCTACGGGAGTTAAGTCCTACGAGCAGTACTTC.

This clone was counted a single time. The chain couples TRBV7-2 to TRBJ2-3; 8 nucleotides match TRBD1. The CDR3 is 15 residues long. Per the germline V gene, CDR1 is SGHTA and CDR2 is FQGNSA. The junction had 4 bases not matched to a gene; V was cut back by 2 bases and J by 3 bases. In DNA, the CDR3 is TGTGCCAGCAGCTTACTTCGACAGGGGACAGATACGCAGTATTTT. The encoded protein is CASSLLRQGTDTQYF. Supplemented by reference TRBV7-2 and TRBJ2-3, the full variable domain reads GAGVSQSPSNKVTEKGKDVELRCDPISGHTALYWYRQSLGQGLEFLIYFQGNSAPDKSGLPSDRFSAERTGGSVSTLTIQRTQQEDSAVYLCASSLLRQGTDTQYFGPGTRLTVL.

This chain links TRBV18 with TRBJ2-3; a possible D gene is TRBD2 (6 bases). The CDR3 spans 16 residues. V was cut by 6 bases and J by 0 bases, with 16 bases left in between. Germline lookup yields CDR1 KGHSH and CDR2 LQKENI. The CDR3 DNA reads as TGTGCCAGCTCCCTCGACGGAGGGGCTAGCACAGATACGCAGTATTTT. Residues: CASSLDGGASTDTQYF.

The gene calls are TRBV9 and TRBJ2-5; 9 bases are shared with TRBD1. Germline CDR1 reads SGDLS; CDR2 reads YYNGEE. V lost 2 bases to trimming and J lost 2 bases; unmatched junction nucleotides: 1. The CDR3 extends over 14 amino acids. The CDR3: CASSVGTGQETQYF. In nucleotides, the CDR3 is TGTGCCAGCAGCGTGGGGACAGGGCAAGAGACCCAGTACTTC.